What follows describes a single T cell receptor (beta chain). Its antigen is as yet unknown. This CDR3 has 13 amino acids. V was pared by 2 bases and J by 3 bases, with 7 bases between. Germline CDR1 and CDR2: MNHEY and SVGAGI. Profiling relied on immunoSEQ multiplex PCR, and the TCRdb table lists in-frame clones only, not all of them. The repertoire consists of roughly 2 million clones, with less than 95% occurring once and the leading ten covering about 1.1%. The entry originates in a study of shared clonotypes between healthy human individuals. On the study more broadly: Participating donors consisted of a couple of women and a few men aged 18 to 49.

Naive CD8 cells were CD45RO-negative, positively selected for CCR7, excluding terminally differentiated effector memory CD45RA+ cells. Only Caucasian adults living in Nashville, Tennessee made up the donor group. Whole-study findings and limits: The genetic and exposure-history diversity represented was limited by few donors.

The gene calls are TRBV6-5 and TRBJ2-5; no firm D call. The sample taken for sequencing was naive CD8+ T cells sorted from blood. This TCR derives from a man between 18 and 29 years old in good health. This CDR3 is CASSYTHEETQYF. CDR3 bases: TGTGCCAGCAGTTACACCCACGAAGAGACCCAGTACTTC.